A single sample gave rise to the 17 T cell receptor beta chains below, sequenced in a study of T cells in Graves' hyperthyroidism and ophthalmopathy. Researchers took RNA transcripts and amplified the TCR beta CDR3 regions from them. An initial round of RT-PCR targeting the TCR CDR3 relied on the HTBI primer set. From the multiplex PCR reads, TCRdb called clonotypes with MiXCR, one entry per CDR3 protein. The sample shows roughly 300,000 distinct CDR3 sequences, 25% of them seen only once. The sequenced sample was blood. These receptor sequences come from a man aged 40-49 years with Graves' hyperthyroidism that later progressed to Graves' ophthalmopathy.

This clonotype has at least ten counts. The chain has TRBV12-3 or TRBV12-4 and TRBJ1-5, with 8 bases that match TRBD1. With 2 bases clipped from V and 0 bases from J, the junction kept 6 bases outside the gene matches. The CDR3 spans 17 residues. CDR3 sequence (DNA): TGTGCCAGCAGTTTAATCCCAGACAGGGGTAGCAATCAGCCCCAGCATTTT. Amino acids: CASSLIPDRGSNQPQHF.

Many counts were recorded for this clonotype. The chain employs TRBV15 and TRBJ2-7, with TRBD2 as a possible D gene (6 bases). Trimming removed 0 bases at V and 3 bases at J, with 18 bases between. The CDR3 is made up of 17 amino acids. From germline, CDR1 is LNHNV and CDR2 YYDKDF (reference sequence). The CDR3 loop reads CATSRDLGTPIFYEQYF. CDR3 in DNA: TGTGCCACCAGCAGAGATCTAGGGACTCCCATCTTCTACGAGCAGTACTTC.

This clonotype appeared many times. The chain employs TRBV6-1 and TRBJ2-7; D is uncertain. This CDR3 region has 15 residues. The V gene's germline CDR1 is MNHNS and CDR2 SASEGT. Between the trimmed V and J ends, which lost 8 bases and 5 bases, there was a span of 22 bases. CDR3 nucleotide sequence: TGTGCCAGCGTCAGGAGACTCGGATTTACCCACGAGCAGTACTTC. Amino acid sequence: CASVRRLGFTHEQYF.

The chain employs TRBV6-1 and TRBJ2-7; 11 bases align to TRBD2. The V and J ends lost 6 bases and 4 bases, in that order; junction bases with no gene match: 8. There are 15 residues in the CDR3. Germline CDR1 reads MNHNS; CDR2 reads SASEGT. CDR3 region: CASSPTSGSKYEQYF. The CDR3 DNA sequence: TGTGCCAGCAGCCCTACTAGCGGGAGTAAGTACGAGCAGTACTTC.

This clonotype was observed at least ten times. V usage is TRBV12-3 or TRBV12-4 and J usage is TRBJ1-5, with unresolved D. There are 14 residues in the CDR3. V gave up 7 bases and J gave up 4 bases, with 14 bases separating them. CDR3 sequence: CASMSHNGNQPQHF. In DNA, the CDR3 is TGTGCCAGCATGTCCCATAACGGGAATCAGCCCCAGCATTTT.

This clonotype has a count of ten or more. The chain combines TRBV12-3 or TRBV12-4 with TRBJ2-7; the D is unclear. The CDR3 runs 13 residues. V was pared by 1 base and J by 0 bases, with 4 bases between. The chain's CDR3 is CASSLVPSYEQYF. The CDR3 nucleotides are TGTGCCAGCAGTTTAGTGCCCTCCTACGAGCAGTACTTC.

This clonotype was seen once. The chain combines TRBV20-1 with TRBJ1-2; 9 positions agree with TRBD1. Trimming at V came to 1 base and at J to 4 bases, leaving 7 bases not matched to a gene. The CDR3 runs 15 residues. Germline CDR1 is DFQATT and CDR2 is SNEGSKA (reference sequence). CDR3 nucleotide sequence: TGCAGTGCTAGAGTGTCGGAGACAGGGGGCTATGGCTACACCTTC. This translates into CSARVSETGGYGYTF.

This clonotype was seen at least ten times. The rearrangement uses TRBV5-1 and TRBJ2-2; D is perhaps TRBD1 or TRBD2 (5 bases each). The germline CDR1 and CDR2 sequences are SGHRS and YFSETQ. V was pared by 3 bases and J by 6 bases, with 12 bases between. The CDR3 loop spans 14 amino acids. For the CDR3, the DNA is TGCGCCAGCAGCTCACAGCTGGGGGCCGGGGAGCTGTTTTTT. It translates to CASSSQLGAGELFF.

This clonotype was recorded many times. The genes are TRBV3-1 and TRBJ1-2; 7 bases line up with TRBD1. V shed 5 bases and J 0 bases; nucleotides not matched to a gene: 3. Germline CDR1 and CDR2: LGHDT and YNNKEL (reference sequence). This CDR3 comprises 14 residues. This chain's CDR3 is CASSLTGTNYGYTF. Here the CDR3 DNA reads TGTGCCAGCAGCTTGACAGGGACTAACTATGGCTACACCTTC.

This clonotype was recorded at least ten times. The chain links TRBV15 to TRBJ1-5; D gene ambiguous. The V and J ends lost 4 bases and 0 bases respectively, with 10 bases between them. CDR1 is LNHNV and CDR2 is YYDKDF in the germline V gene (reference sequence). This CDR3 spans 15 amino acids. For the CDR3, the DNA is TGTGCCACCAGCATTTATGGGTATAGCAATCAGCCCCAGCATTTT. Protein: CATSIYGYSNQPQHF. Drawing the rest from reference TRBV15 and TRBJ1-5, the complete variable domain is DAMVIQNPRYQVTQFGKPVTLSCSQTLNHNVMYWYQQKSSQAPKLLFHYYDKDFNNEADTPDNFQSRRPNTSFCFLDIRSPGLGDTAMYLCATSIYGYSNQPQHFGDGTRLSIL.

This clonotype was detected ten times or more. Written as DNA, the CDR3 is TGTGCCAGACTAGGACAGGAAATACTAGCCAAAAACATTCAGTACTTC. Translated, it gives CARLGQEILAKNIQYF. The J gene is TRBJ2-4, the V gene TRBV9; 7 nucleotides agree with TRBD1. Germline V gene data show CDR1 as SGDLS and CDR2 as YYNGEE. There are 16 residues in the CDR3. Trimming took 8 bases from V and 0 from J; bases not matched to a gene: 11.

In its sample, this clonotype was seen a few times. The genes are TRBV11-2 and TRBJ2-5, with D perhaps being TRBD1 or TRBD2 (5 bases each). CDR1 is SGHAT, CDR2 FQNNGV, per germline. The V gene lost 4 bases and the J gene lost 5 bases, with 11 bases spanning the gap. The CDR3 is 13 residues long. CDR3 nucleotides: TGTGCCAGCAGCTCAGAGGGGTTGGAGACCCAGTACTTC. Its protein is CASSSEGLETQYF.

This clonotype was recorded once. The V gene is TRBV5-1, the J gene TRBJ2-2, with 7 bases matching TRBD1. V shed 3 bases and J 3 bases; nucleotides not matched to a gene: 2. The CDR3 sequence is 14 residues long. Germline loops: CDR1 SGHRS, CDR2 YFSETQ. In DNA, the CDR3 is TGCGCCAGCAGCTCCGGACAGGACACCGGGGAGCTGTTTTTT. Amino acid sequence: CASSSGQDTGELFF.

This clonotype was found many times. The CDR3 is CASSFGQGQETQYF. Here the CDR3 DNA reads TGTGCCAGCAGTTTTGGACAGGGGCAGGAGACCCAGTACTTC. The chain employs TRBV28 and TRBJ2-5; the match to TRBD1 covers 9 bases. This CDR3 region has 14 residues. Germline V gene lookup returns CDR1 MDHEN and CDR2 SYDVKM. V was clipped by 3 bases and J by 5 bases; unmatched bases: 4. The full variable domain, its missing parts supplied by reference TRBV28 and TRBJ2-5, is DVKVTQSSRYLVKRTGEKVFLECVQDMDHENMFWYRQDPGLGLRLIYFSYDVKMKEKGDIPEGYSVSREKKERFSLILESASTNQTSMYLCASSFGQGQETQYFGPGTRLLVL.

The CDR3 spells CASSMLSGELFF. CDR3 coding DNA: TGTGCCAGTAGTATGTTGAGCGGGGAGCTGTTTTTT. The chain has TRBV19 and TRBJ2-2; D not resolved. Germline assignment: CDR1 LNHDA and CDR2 SQIVND (reference sequence). Trimming pared 3 bases from V and 7 bases from J, leaving 6 bases between. This CDR3 has 12 residues.

This clonotype has a count of ten or more. This chain uses TRBV29-1 with TRBJ2-2; D is unclear. Germline V gene sequence: CDR1 SQVTM, CDR2 ANQGSEA. The ends were cut back, 6 bases at V and 8 bases at J, with 7 bases in the middle. This CDR3 contains 10 residues. The CDR3, as DNA: TGCAGCGTGCAAGTGGGGGAGCTGTTTTTT. Translating it yields CSVQVGELFF.

This clonotype was seen many times. The chain links TRBV9 to TRBJ2-2, with D possibly TRBD2 on 6 matching bases. V shed 2 bases and J shed 0 bases, with 8 bases lying between them. Germline V gene data show CDR1 as SGDLS and CDR2 as YYNGEE. The CDR3 loop spans 15 amino acids. CDR3: CASSVGSPNTGELFF. In DNA form, the CDR3 reads TGTGCCAGCAGCGTCGGGAGCCCGAACACCGGGGAGCTGTTTTTT.